Described below is a single T cell receptor beta chain sequence and its context. The target antigen is unknown. This sample stems from a study of cytomegalovirus exposure and HLA in healthy donors. PCR was performed using 60 Vbeta and 13 Jbeta primers. Here immunoSEQ multiplex PCR was the method, and the copy in TCRdb shows in-frame clones only, minus some. The sample holds approximately 39,000 clones, 60% to 80% seen once. Study-level points and caveats: While the bulk of TCR sequences proved rare, some public TCRs turned up in many donors. Some V segments, including TRBV6-2 and TRBV6-3, were excluded as indistinguishable.

Healthy people donating bone marrow made up the donors. Germline CDR1 MNHNS, CDR2 SASEGT. The trim removed 2 bases at V and 4 bases at J, leaving 4 bases unmatched. CDR3 length equals 14 residues. V and J are TRBV6-1 and TRBJ1-2, with 7 bases lining up with TRBD1. Sequencing was done on a sample of PBMCs. The TCR sequence derives from a man aged 30-40 years in good health and CMV-seronegative. The CDR3 region is CASSERQGTYGYTF. In DNA form, the CDR3 reads TGTGCCAGCAGTGAAAGACAGGGAACCTATGGCTACACCTTC.